One sample yielded the 13 T cell receptor beta chains listed below, sequenced in a study of cytomegalovirus exposure and HLA in healthy donors. Amplification used 60 Vbeta primers and 13 Jbeta primers. Clones were read by immunoSEQ multiplex PCR, and TCRdb kept only the in-frame ones, dropping some. The top ten clones hold about 2.1% of a sample with some 180,000 clones, about 80% of them seen once. Sequencing was done on a sample of PBMCs. These receptors all stem from a man younger than 40 in good health and CMV-seronegative.

The chain employs TRBV18 and TRBJ1-1; D is perhaps TRBD1 (5 bases). The CDR3 length is 13 residues. From germline, CDR1 is KGHSH and CDR2 LQKENI. V lost 0 bases, J lost 4 bases, and 6 bases lay in between. CDR3 in amino acids: CASSPPGVTEAFF. For the CDR3, the DNA is TGTGCCAGCTCACCACCAGGGGTCACTGAAGCTTTCTTT.

This chain connects TRBV6-5 to TRBJ2-1, with 7 positions matching TRBD1. Unmatched junction bases numbered 2, after V lost 0 bases and J lost 0 bases. CDR1 is MNHEY and CDR2 is SVGAGI in the germline V gene. CDR3 length: 16 amino acids. The CDR3 protein is CASSYSQGFSYNEQFF. The CDR3 bases are TGTGCCAGCAGTTACTCACAGGGGTTCTCCTACAATGAGCAGTTCTTC.

This clone was observed a few times. V is TRBV9 and J is TRBJ2-2; a possible D gene is TRBD1 (6 bases). This CDR3 is 15 amino acids long. V lost 2 bases and J 0 bases, leaving 8 bases between the germline ends. Germline-derived CDR1 and CDR2 are SGDLS and YYNGEE. This CDR3 is CASSVGHTNTGELFF. CDR3 nucleotide sequence: TGTGCCAGCAGCGTGGGACACACGAACACCGGGGAGCTGTTTTTT.

V gene TRBV4-1 combines with J gene TRBJ2-1, with 7 bases lining up with TRBD2. With V trimmed by 1 base and J by 8 bases, 14 bases remained unmatched. CDR1 and CDR2 (germline): MGHRA, YSYEKL. There are 17 residues in the CDR3. DNA for the CDR3: TGCGCCAGCAGCCAAGTCACCAGCGGGACGGGAGGTGATGAGCAGTTCTTC. Protein sequence: CASSQVTSGTGGDEQFF.

The rearrangement joins TRBV7-9 to TRBJ2-7, with a weak D call TRBD2 (6 bases). This CDR3 region has 16 residues. CDR1 SEHNR and CDR2 FQNEAQ come from the germline V gene (reference sequence). Deletions cut 0 bases from V and 0 bases from J, with 12 bases between. CDR3 sequence: CASSLALAAPSYEQYF. The CDR3 DNA follows: TGTGCCAGCAGCTTAGCCTTAGCGGCCCCCTCCTACGAGCAGTACTTC.

The J gene is TRBJ2-1, the V gene TRBV6-5, with D tentatively TRBD1 (8 bases). CDR3 size: 15 residues. In germline, CDR1 is MNHEY, CDR2 SVGAGI. V lost 6 bases and J 5 bases, leaving 17 bases between the germline ends. The CDR3 DNA sequence: TGTGCCAGCAGGGAACAGGGGGGGGCTAACAATGAGCAGTTCTTC. Amino acid sequence: CASREQGGANNEQFF.

This clone appeared a few times. V usage is TRBV6-1 and J usage is TRBJ1-1; D is possibly TRBD1 (6 bases). V lost 4 bases, J lost 4 bases, and 13 bases lay in between. Germline V gene data show CDR1 as MNHNS and CDR2 as SASEGT. The CDR3 is 14 residues long. The CDR3 nucleotides are TGTGCCAGCAGTGTCACAGGGTCGGGCACTGAAGCTTTCTTT. This gives the protein CASSVTGSGTEAFF.

The CDR3 nucleotides read TGTGCCAGCAGCTTAAGCACGATACCCAATGAAAAACTGTTTTTT. Translating gives CASSLSTIPNEKLFF. This chain joins TRBV7-6 and TRBJ1-4; D ambiguous. V was trimmed by 2 bases and J by 5 bases, leaving 12 bases between them. Germline CDR1 and CDR2: SGHVS and FNYEAQ. CDR3 length: 15 amino acids.

The chain recombines TRBV19 with TRBJ2-3, with a tentative D call TRBD2 (6 bases). Trimming took 1 base from V and 11 from J, leaving 22 bases between them. The CDR3 contains 16 residues. The germline V gene has CDR1 LNHDA and CDR2 SQIVND (reference sequence). The CDR3 protein is CASSIVVETGVWGQYF. The CDR3 nucleotides read TGTGCCAGTAGTATAGTAGTGGAGACGGGAGTGTGGGGGCAGTATTTT.

In DNA, the CDR3 is TGTGCCAGCAGTCTAGCGCACTCCTACGAGCAGTACTTC. It specifies CASSLAHSYEQYF. V usage is TRBV27 and J usage is TRBJ2-7, with D maybe TRBD2 (6 bases). V was pared by 5 bases and J by 0 bases, with 8 bases between. Germline CDR1 reads MNHEY; CDR2 reads SMNVEV (reference sequence). This CDR3 has 13 residues.

V usage is TRBV4-1 and J usage is TRBJ2-6; 7 positions agree with TRBD1. CDR3 size: 14 residues. Germline lookup yields CDR1 MGHRA and CDR2 YSYEKL. V shed 2 bases and J 12 bases; nucleotides not matched to a gene: 7. Here the CDR3 reads CASSQQQGSGVLTF. CDR3 nucleotide sequence: TGCGCCAGCAGCCAACAACAGGGGTCCGGCGTCCTGACTTTC.

The chain couples TRBV10-3 to TRBJ2-3; D unclear. CDR3 length: 13 residues. Per germline, CDR1 ENHRY and CDR2 SYGVKD. V was clipped by 4 bases and J by 0 bases, with 5 bases between them. The DNA of the CDR3 is TGTGCCATCAGTGGAACTAGCACAGATACGCAGTATTTT. It is translated as CAISGTSTDTQYF.

This chain uses TRBV4-1 with TRBJ1-1; D not resolved. The CDR3 has 14 residues. CDR1 is MGHRA, CDR2 YSYEKL, per germline. V lost 0 bases and J lost 0, with 5 bases in between. DNA for the CDR3: TGCGCCAGCAGCCAAGATTTAATGAACACTGAAGCTTTCTTT. Translated, it gives CASSQDLMNTEAFF.